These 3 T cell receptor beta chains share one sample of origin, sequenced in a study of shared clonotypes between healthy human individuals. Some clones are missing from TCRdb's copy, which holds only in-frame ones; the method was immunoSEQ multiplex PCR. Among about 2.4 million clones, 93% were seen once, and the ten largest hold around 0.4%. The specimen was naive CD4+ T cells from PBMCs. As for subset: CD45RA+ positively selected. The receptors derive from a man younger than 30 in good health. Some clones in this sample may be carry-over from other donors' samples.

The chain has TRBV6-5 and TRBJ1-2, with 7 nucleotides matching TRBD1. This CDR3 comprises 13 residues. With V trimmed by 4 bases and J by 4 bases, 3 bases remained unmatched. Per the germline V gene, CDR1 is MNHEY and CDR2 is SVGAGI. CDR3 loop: CASSSGDSYGYTF. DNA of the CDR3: TGTGCCAGCAGTTCGGGGGACAGCTATGGCTACACCTTC.

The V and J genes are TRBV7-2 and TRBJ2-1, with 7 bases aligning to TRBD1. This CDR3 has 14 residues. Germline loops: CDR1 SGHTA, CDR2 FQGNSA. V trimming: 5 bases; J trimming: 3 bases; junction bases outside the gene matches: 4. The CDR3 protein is CASSPGDSYNEQFF. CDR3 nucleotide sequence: TGTGCCAGCAGCCCCGGGGACAGCTACAATGAGCAGTTCTTC.

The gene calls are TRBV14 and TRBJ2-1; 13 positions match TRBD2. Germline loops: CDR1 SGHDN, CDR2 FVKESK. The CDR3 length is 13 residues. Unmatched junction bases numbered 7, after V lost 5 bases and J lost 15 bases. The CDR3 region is CASSKLAGGPPFF. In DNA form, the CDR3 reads TGTGCCAGCAGCAAACTAGCGGGAGGGCCCCCGTTCTTC.